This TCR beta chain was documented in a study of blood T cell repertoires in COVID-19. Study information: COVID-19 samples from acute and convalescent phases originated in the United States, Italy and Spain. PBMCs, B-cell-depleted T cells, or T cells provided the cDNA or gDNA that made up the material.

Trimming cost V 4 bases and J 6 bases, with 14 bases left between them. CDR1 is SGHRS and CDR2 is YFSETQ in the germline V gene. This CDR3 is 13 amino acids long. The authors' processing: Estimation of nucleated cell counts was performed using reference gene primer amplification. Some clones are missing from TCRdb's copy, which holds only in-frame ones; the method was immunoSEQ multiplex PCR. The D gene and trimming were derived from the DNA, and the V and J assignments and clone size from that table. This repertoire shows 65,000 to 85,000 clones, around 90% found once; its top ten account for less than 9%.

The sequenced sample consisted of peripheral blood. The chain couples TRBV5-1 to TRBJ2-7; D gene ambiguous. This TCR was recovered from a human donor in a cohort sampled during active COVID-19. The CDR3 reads CASSPRDTSEQYF. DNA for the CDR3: TGCGCCAGCAGCCCTCGAGACACCAGCGAGCAGTACTTC.